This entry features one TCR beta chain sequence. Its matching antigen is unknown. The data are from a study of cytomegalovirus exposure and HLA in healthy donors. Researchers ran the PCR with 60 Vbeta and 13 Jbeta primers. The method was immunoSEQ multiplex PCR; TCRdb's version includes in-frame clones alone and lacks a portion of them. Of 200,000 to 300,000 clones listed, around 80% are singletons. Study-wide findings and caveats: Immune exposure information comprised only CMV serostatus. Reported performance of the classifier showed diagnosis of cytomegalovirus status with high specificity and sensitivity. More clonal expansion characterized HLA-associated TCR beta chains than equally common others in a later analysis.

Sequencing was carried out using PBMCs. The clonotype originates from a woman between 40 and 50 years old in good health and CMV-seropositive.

The CDR3: CSGWDSRFTEAFF. Written as DNA, the CDR3 is TGCAGCGGCTGGGACAGCCGATTCACTGAAGCTTTCTTT. The genes are TRBV29-1 and TRBJ1-1; 7 nucleotides line up with TRBD1. J was trimmed by 4 bases and V by 7 bases; bases with no gene match: 9. This CDR3 is 13 amino acids long. Germline V gene lookup returns CDR1 SQVTM and CDR2 ANQGSEA.